A single sample gave rise to the 16 T cell receptor beta chains below, sequenced in a study of CD8 T cells in ankylosing spondylitis. TCRdb reanalysed the 5' RACE reads using MiXCR and keeps one entry per CDR3 protein. Among approximately 400,000 distinct CDR3 sequences listed, 26% were seen once. Study results and limitations: A TCR beta motif made of fewer than ten highly homologous variants seemed typical of ankylosing spondylitis blood.

Their cognate antigens are unknown. Sequencing used blood, either unsorted or a sorted T cell fraction (not recorded which). Receptors were obtained from a male donor with ankylosing spondylitis.

The rearrangement uses TRBV20-1 and TRBJ1-5; 7 bases fit TRBD1. Germline values: CDR1 DFQATT, CDR2 SNEGSKA (reference sequence). CDR3 length: 14 amino acids. The V segment lost 1 base and the J segment 3 bases; nucleotides outside the gene matches: 3. CDR3 sequence (DNA): TGCAGTGCTAGAGGGACAGGACCCAATCAGCCCCAGCATTTT. Its protein is CSARGTGPNQPQHF.

This clonotype was observed a handful of times. V is TRBV24-1 and J is TRBJ2-3, with a weak D call TRBD1 (5 bases). Germline assignment: CDR1 KGHDR and CDR2 SFDVKD. The CDR3 runs to 14 residues. V lost 3 bases, J lost 1 base, and 7 bases lay in between. CDR3 in amino acids: CATSDPQGTDTQYF. The CDR3 DNA reads TGTGCCACCAGTGATCCACAGGGCACAGATACGCAGTATTTT.

This clonotype has only a few counts. This chain connects TRBV20-1 to TRBJ2-7; D unclear. V was clipped by 2 bases and J by 3 bases, with 8 bases between them. The CDR3 loop spans 12 amino acids. Germline CDR1 reads DFQATT; CDR2 reads SNEGSKA (reference sequence). CDR3 coding DNA: TGCAGTGCTAGATGGCAGAACTACGAGCAGTACTTC. Residues: CSARWQNYEQYF.

The chain couples TRBV7-2 to TRBJ2-1, with a tentative D call TRBD1 (6 bases). The CDR3 totals 14 residues. CDR1 SGHTA and CDR2 FQGNSA come from the germline V gene. Trimming cost V 6 bases and J 5 bases, with 14 bases left between them. CDR3 DNA sequence: TGTGCCAGCAGGATTAGAGGGGGAAACAATGAGCAGTTCTTC. It translates to CASRIRGGNNEQFF.

A few counts support this clonotype. This chain uses TRBV5-1 with TRBJ2-7; D is possibly TRBD1 (8 bases). This CDR3 region has 16 residues. Between the trimmed V and J ends, which lost 3 bases and 1 base, there was a span of 17 bases. Germline CDR1 is SGHRS and CDR2 is YFSETQ. CDR3 region: CASSSGQGGLSYEQYV. The DNA for the CDR3 is TGCGCCAGCAGCTCTGGACAGGGAGGGTTATCCTACGAGCAGTACGTC.

This sequence joins TRBV7-2 and TRBJ1-2; D is uncertain. There are 15 residues in the CDR3. Per germline, CDR1 SGHTA and CDR2 FQGNSA. V lost 3 bases and J lost 0, with 11 bases in between. The DNA for the CDR3 is TGTGCCAGCAGCTTCTTAGCCAAAGCTAACTATGGCTACACCTTC. Amino acids: CASSFLAKANYGYTF. The full variable domain, in which reference TRBV7-2 and TRBJ1-2 provide the parts outside the CDR3, is GAGVSQSPSNKVTEKGKDVELRCDPISGHTALYWYRQSLGQGLEFLIYFQGNSAPDKSGLPSDRFSAERTGGSVSTLTIQRTQQEDSAVYLCASSFLAKANYGYTFGSGTRLTVV.

The V call is TRBV15, the J call TRBJ1-5; TRBD1 might be the D (5 bases). The V and J ends lost 8 bases and 1 base respectively, with 15 bases between them. Germline CDR1 is LNHNV and CDR2 is YYDKDF (reference sequence). The CDR3 loop spans 15 amino acids. The CDR3 sequence: CATQPWTLSNQPQHF. The DNA for the CDR3 is TGTGCCACCCAGCCATGGACACTGAGCAATCAGCCCCAGCATTTT.

This clonotype was observed a few times. The chain links TRBV12-3 or TRBV12-4 to TRBJ2-4; no firm D call. The length of the CDR3 is 16 residues. V lost 2 bases, J lost 0 bases, and 11 bases lay in between. The CDR3 nucleotides are TGTGCCAGCAGTTTACCGAGTGAACTAGCCAAAAACATTCAGTACTTC. As protein: CASSLPSELAKNIQYF.

This clonotype turned up a few times. The chain is built from TRBV7-2 and TRBJ2-3; 10 bases are a match to TRBD2. This CDR3 contains 16 residues. Germline CDR1 reads SGHTA; CDR2 reads FQGNSA. V lost 3 bases to trimming and J lost 1 base; unmatched junction nucleotides: 4. The CDR3 loop is CASSFASGSGTDTQYF. The CDR3 bases are TGTGCCAGCAGCTTCGCTAGCGGGAGCGGCACAGATACGCAGTATTTT.

In its sample, this clonotype was seen a few times. V usage is TRBV29-1 and J usage is TRBJ2-2, with 8 bases aligning to TRBD2. V was clipped by 4 bases and J by 4 bases; unmatched bases: 8. This CDR3 is built from 15 residues. Germline V CDR1 and CDR2: SQVTM, ANQGSEA. For the CDR3, the DNA is TGCAGCGTTGCCCTACTAGCGGACTCCACCGGGGAGCTGTTTTTT. Its translation: CSVALLADSTGELFF.

V is TRBV10-2 and J is TRBJ2-7; possibly TRBD1 for D (6 bases). V dropped 9 bases and J dropped 3 bases, with 6 bases sitting between them. CDR3 length equals 10 residues. The germline V gene encodes CDR1 WSHSY and CDR2 SAAADI. CDR3 residues: CARGGYEQYV. The CDR3, as DNA: TGCGCCAGAGGGGGCTACGAGCAGTACGTC.

The V and J genes are TRBV15 and TRBJ2-5; D call uncertain. Trimming took 10 bases from V and 4 from J, leaving 16 bases between them. The germline gives CDR1 LNHNV, CDR2 YYDKDF (reference sequence). The CDR3 is 13 amino acids. Here the CDR3 DNA reads TGTGCCATACAGCGAAACCTGCGAGAGACCCAGTACTTC. Translated: CAIQRNLRETQYF.

The chain carries TRBV7-2 and TRBJ1-2, with D possibly being TRBD1 (6 bases). The germline V and J ends were trimmed by 3 bases and 8 bases, with 19 bases remaining between them. CDR3 length: 15 residues. Per germline, CDR1 SGHTA and CDR2 FQGNSA. Written as DNA, the CDR3 is TGTGCCAGCAGCTTTATGATGGGGGGCGGGTACGGCTACACCTTC. Translating gives CASSFMMGGGYGYTF.

Only a few counts were recorded for this clonotype. V gene TRBV7-9 combines with J gene TRBJ1-1; 10 bases fit TRBD1. Germline-derived CDR1 and CDR2 are SEHNR and FQNEAQ (reference sequence). The CDR3 extends over 15 amino acids. V dropped 8 bases and J dropped 0; count of bases not matched to a gene: 6. CDR3 in DNA: TGTGCCAGCGGTCGACAGGGGGCCCTGAACACTGAAGCTTTCTTT. This encodes CASGRQGALNTEAFF.

The rearrangement links TRBV5-1 to TRBJ1-1, with 7 bases identical to TRBD1. CDR1 is SGHRS, CDR2 YFSETQ, per germline. J gave up 5 bases and V 5 bases, and 9 bases lay outside the gene matches. The CDR3 has 14 residues. The CDR3 region is CASRPQGGGTEAFF. The CDR3 DNA follows: TGCGCCAGCAGACCTCAGGGGGGAGGGACTGAAGCTTTCTTT. Complete variable domain (other parts from reference TRBV5-1 and TRBJ1-1): KAGVTQTPRYLIKTRGQQVTLSCSPISGHRSVSWYQQTPGQGLQFLFEYFSETQRNKGNFPGRFSGRQFSNSRSEMNVSTLELGDSALYLCASRPQGGGTEAFFGQGTRLTVV.

This clonotype showed up just a few times. This chain joins TRBV5-1 and TRBJ2-1; 7 bases are a match to TRBD2. The CDR3 runs 12 residues. Germline trimming cut 4 bases from V and 8 bases from J; bases unmatched to any gene: 3. The germline CDR1 and CDR2 sequences are SGHRS and YFSETQ. The CDR3 is CASSIRGDEQFF. DNA of the CDR3: TGCGCCAGCAGCATACGGGGGGATGAGCAGTTCTTC.